This T cell receptor (beta chain) stems from a study of shared clonotypes between healthy human individuals. Profiling relied on immunoSEQ multiplex PCR, and the TCRdb table lists in-frame clones only, not all of them. The sample has roughly 500,000 clones; 95% to 97% are singletons. The clonotype was recovered from a young woman in good health. Sequencing was done on a sample of naive CD4+ T cells sorted from blood. Subset denoted: CD45RA+ positively selected.

The CDR3 spells CASSIAGGGKDTQYF. CDR3 sequence (DNA): TGTGCCAGCTCAATCGCGGGCGGTGGTAAAGATACGCAGTATTTT. The chain is built from TRBV5-4 and TRBJ2-3; D is possibly TRBD2 (5 bases). Trimming left V 7 bases short and J 5 bases short, with 20 bases between. The V gene's germline CDR1 is SGHNT and CDR2 YYREEE (reference sequence). This CDR3 region has 15 residues.